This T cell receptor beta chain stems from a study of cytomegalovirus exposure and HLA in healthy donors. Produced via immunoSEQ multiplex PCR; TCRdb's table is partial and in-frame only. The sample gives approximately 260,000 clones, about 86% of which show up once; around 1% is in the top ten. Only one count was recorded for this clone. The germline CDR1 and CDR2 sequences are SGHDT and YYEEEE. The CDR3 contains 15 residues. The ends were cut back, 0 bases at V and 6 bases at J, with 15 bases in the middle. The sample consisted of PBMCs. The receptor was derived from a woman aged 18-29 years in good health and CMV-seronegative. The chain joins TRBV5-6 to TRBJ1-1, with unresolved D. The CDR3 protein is CASSLGRGVYAEAFF. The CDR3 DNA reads TGTGCCAGCAGCTTGGGGCGCGGTGTTTACGCTGAAGCTTTCTTT.